A single sample is the source of the 3 T cell receptor beta chains below, sequenced in a study of human T cells and chemical hapten exposure. TCRdb independently ran MiXCR on the 5' RACE reads; one entry per CDR3 protein. Of approximately 80,000 distinct CDR3 sequences in the sample, approximately 16% were seen once. Total RNA was isolated from whole blood that had not been fractionated. The receptors here all came from a female donor in good health.

In this sample, this clonotype turned up a few times. This chain joins TRBV19 and TRBJ2-6, with TRBD1 identical over 7 bases. With V trimmed by 5 bases and J by 1 base, 5 bases remained unmatched. CDR1 is LNHDA and CDR2 is SQIVND in the germline V gene (reference sequence). This CDR3 spans 16 amino acids. The CDR3, as DNA: TGTGCCAGTAGTGTTAACAGGGGATCTGGGGCCAACGTCCTGACTTTC. The encoded protein is CASSVNRGSGANVLTF.

The chain has TRBV5-1 and TRBJ2-3; TRBD2 is a possible D gene (6 bases). Trimming took 0 bases from V and 3 from J, leaving 11 bases between them. The CDR3 runs to 15 residues. Germline values: CDR1 SGHRS, CDR2 YFSETQ. The DNA for the CDR3 is TGCGCCAGCAGCTTGGTCGGGAGTCGGACAGATACGCAGTATTTT. It is translated as CASSLVGSRTDTQYF. The variable domain in full, completed from reference TRBV5-1 and TRBJ2-3, reads KAGVTQTPRYLIKTRGQQVTLSCSPISGHRSVSWYQQTPGQGLQFLFEYFSETQRNKGNFPGRFSGRQFSNSRSEMNVSTLELGDSALYLCASSLVGSRTDTQYFGPGTRLTVL.

This clonotype came up a few times. This chain joins TRBV28 and TRBJ2-1, with a possible D match to TRBD2 (5 bases). The germline CDR1 and CDR2 sequences are MDHEN and SYDVKM. Deletions cut 4 bases from V and 6 bases from J, with 25 bases between. The CDR3 extends over 18 amino acids. This chain's CDR3 is CASSSPAFGGSGINEQFF. The DNA of the CDR3 is TGTGCCAGCAGTTCCCCCGCCTTTGGTGGGAGTGGAATCAATGAGCAGTTCTTC.